Below, 12 T cell receptor beta chains from the same sample are listed, as sequenced in a study of T-cell reconstitution after alpha-beta-depleted transplantation in children. The TCRbeta library was prepared with unique molecular identifiers. MiXCR, run by TCRdb on the PCR reads, gives a single entry per CDR3 protein. The table has roughly 350,000 distinct CDR3 sequences, 15% to 20% seen once. The sample consisted of PBMCs, mostly from graft donor cells, taken 360 days after TCRalphabeta/CD19-depleted stem cell transplant. The receptors here all came from a male patient aged 2-10 years who had a stem cell transplant for acute lymphoblastic leukemia, so the T cells may come from the graft donor.

This clonotype was counted at least ten times. J is TRBJ2-4 and V is TRBV5-1; 7 bases fit TRBD1. J lost 0 bases, V lost 0 bases, and 6 bases had no gene match. The CDR3 runs 17 residues. Looked up from germline, CDR1 is SGHRS and CDR2 is YFSETQ. The CDR3 sequence is CASSLEGTAVAKNIQYF. CDR3 sequence (DNA): TGCGCCAGCAGCTTGGAAGGGACAGCGGTAGCCAAAAACATTCAGTACTTC.

This clonotype was seen a few times. The chain carries TRBV25-1 and TRBJ2-7; either TRBD1 or TRBD2 may fit D (5 bases each). The CDR3 is 15 residues long. Per the germline V gene, CDR1 is MGHDK and CDR2 is SYGVNS. The germline V and J ends were trimmed by 7 bases and 2 bases, with 18 bases remaining between them. The CDR3 nucleotides are TGTGCCAGCATCCTACCCTCCGAGGGACCCTACGAGCAGTACTTC. Translated: CASILPSEGPYEQYF.

This clonotype was seen only a few times. The V gene is TRBV4-2, the J gene TRBJ2-3; D remains ambiguous. Deletions cut 1 base from V and 4 bases from J, with 6 bases between. Germline V gives CDR1 LGHNA, CDR2 YNFKEQ. The CDR3 has 13 residues. The CDR3 sequence is CASSQVEPDTQYF. The CDR3 region has the DNA TGTGCCAGCAGCCAAGTGGAGCCAGATACGCAGTATTTT.

In this sample, this clonotype turned up a few times. The V gene is TRBV27, the J gene TRBJ2-1; D perhaps matches TRBD2 (6 bases). This CDR3 comprises 16 residues. The germline V and J ends were trimmed by 5 bases and 3 bases, with 17 bases remaining between them. The germline V gene encodes CDR1 MNHEY and CDR2 SMNVEV (reference sequence). In DNA form, the CDR3 reads TGTGCCAGCAGTCCCTGGGCGGGGACTTACTACAATGAGCAGTTCTTC. Translation gives CASSPWAGTYYNEQFF.

This clonotype was counted only a few times. The V call is TRBV12-3 or TRBV12-4, the J call TRBJ2-1, with TRBD2 matching over 7 bases. The CDR3 extends over 15 amino acids. Germline trimming cut 5 bases from V and 0 bases from J; bases unmatched to any gene: 4. In DNA, the CDR3 is TGTGCCAGCAGTAAGGAGCGGGGCTCCTACAATGAGCAGTTCTTC. Protein: CASSKERGSYNEQFF.

The chain recombines TRBV4-1 with TRBJ2-7; perhaps TRBD1 as D (6 bases). CDR1 is MGHRA and CDR2 is YSYEKL in the germline V gene. This CDR3 region has 15 residues. V was clipped by 8 bases and J by 0 bases, with 17 bases between them. CDR3 DNA: TGCGCCAGCCAACGTACTAGGGACAACTCCTACGAGCAGTACTTC. Its protein is CASQRTRDNSYEQYF.

This clonotype turned up a few times. The V gene is TRBV13, the J gene TRBJ2-7, with D unresolved. Germline V gene lookup returns CDR1 PRHDT and CDR2 FYEKMQ (reference sequence). The CDR3 has 13 amino acids. With 2 bases removed from V and 6 bases from J, the gap between germline ends came to 11 bases. The CDR3 reads CASSLLQPSEQYF. For the CDR3, the DNA is TGTGCCAGCAGCTTACTACAGCCCTCCGAGCAGTACTTC.

This chain connects TRBV12-3 or TRBV12-4 to TRBJ2-4, with D perhaps matching TRBD1 or TRBD2 (5 bases each). V was shortened by 4 bases and J by 6 bases, with 16 bases between the two germline ends. This CDR3 has 15 residues. CDR3 sequence: CASSYGAPSRNIQYF. In DNA, the CDR3 is TGTGCCAGCAGTTACGGGGCGCCTTCCAGAAACATTCAGTACTTC.

The chain combines TRBV10-3 with TRBJ2-3; TRBD1 aligns across 9 bases. V lost 7 bases to trimming and J lost 4 bases; unmatched junction nucleotides: 6. The CDR3 totals 14 residues. Germline V gene sequence: CDR1 ENHRY, CDR2 SYGVKD. In DNA, the CDR3 is TGTGCCATCAATCCGGGACAGGGCCCAGATACGCAGTATTTT. This encodes CAINPGQGPDTQYF.

This clonotype has only a few counts. The V call is TRBV4-3, the J call TRBJ2-1, with TRBD2 matching 9 bases. From germline, CDR1 is LGHNA and CDR2 YSLEER. Germline trimming cut 0 bases from V and 1 base from J; bases unmatched to any gene: 4. The CDR3 totals 17 residues. CDR3 residues: CASSQDLGLASYNEQFF. CDR3 sequence (DNA): TGCGCCAGCAGCCAAGATCTGGGACTAGCATCCTACAATGAGCAGTTCTTC.

This clonotype was recorded a few times. This chain joins TRBV9 and TRBJ2-1; D gene ambiguous. Trimming stripped 1 base from V and 7 bases from J, with 6 bases between. Looked up from germline, CDR1 is SGDLS and CDR2 is YYNGEE. The CDR3 sequence is 12 residues long. CDR3 sequence reads: CASSVRPNEQFF. As DNA, the CDR3 is TGTGCCAGCAGCGTAAGGCCAAATGAGCAGTTCTTC.

This CDR3 is CASSKVNYMASGRRGPTDTQYF. The CDR3 region has the DNA TGTGCCAGCAGCAAAGTAAATTATATGGCTAGCGGGAGAAGGGGCCCCACAGATACGCAGTATTTT. The V call is TRBV21-1, the J call TRBJ2-3; the DNA was not compared with TRBD2, the D call given in the table. TRBV21-1 is tagged as a pseudogene. The CDR3 loop spans 22 amino acids.